Below are 26 T cell receptor beta chains sequenced from a single sample in a study of cytomegalovirus exposure and HLA in healthy donors. Sequencing used immunoSEQ multiplex PCR; TCRdb keeps in-frame clones, though not all of them. The sample has more than 85,000 clones; roughly 95% are singletons. The sample consisted of PBMCs. Receptors originate from a woman between 18 and 29 years old in good health and CMV-seronegative.

The chain recombines TRBV11-3 with TRBJ1-2, with 7 bases identical to TRBD1. Germline loops: CDR1 SGHNT, CDR2 YENEEA. The J segment lost 8 bases and the V segment lost 2 bases, leaving 8 bases of the junction unmatched. The length of the CDR3 is 14 residues. CDR3 sequence (DNA): TGTGCCAGCAGCTTACGGGGGACAGTCGGGGGCTACACCTTC. Its protein product is CASSLRGTVGGYTF.

V is TRBV5-6 and J is TRBJ1-1; 8 bases agree with TRBD1. Germline loops: CDR1 SGHDT, CDR2 YYEEEE. The trim removed 0 bases at V and 1 base at J, leaving 8 bases unmatched. This CDR3 comprises 17 residues. The CDR3: CASSLGWTGTANTEAFF. CDR3 nucleotides: TGTGCCAGCAGCTTGGGGTGGACAGGGACCGCGAACACTGAAGCTTTCTTT.

This clone was picked up one time. V is TRBV4-1 and J is TRBJ2-7; TRBD2 matches at 8 bases. The CDR3 loop spans 15 amino acids. Germline V lookup: CDR1 MGHRA, CDR2 YSYEKL. Trimming took 1 base from V and 3 from J; bases not matched to a gene: 5. The CDR3 here is CASSQATSGNYEQYF. The CDR3 region has the DNA TGCGCCAGCAGCCAAGCAACTAGCGGCAACTACGAGCAGTACTTC.

The chain is built from TRBV6-1 and TRBJ2-7, with D maybe TRBD1 (6 bases). The V end was cut by 5 bases, the J end by 4 bases, with 15 bases between. The germline CDR1 and CDR2 sequences are MNHNS and SASEGT. CDR3 length: 14 residues. The CDR3 reads CASSSSGASYEQYF. In DNA, the CDR3 is TGTGCCAGCAGTAGTTCAGGGGCCTCGTACGAGCAGTACTTC.

The CDR3 DNA follows: TGTGCCAGCAGCTTAACGGGACTAGTTGGGGATACGCAGTATTTT. Translation gives CASSLTGLVGDTQYF. This rearrangement joins TRBV7-3 to TRBJ2-3; 8 bases align to TRBD2. This CDR3 region has 15 residues. CDR1 and CDR2 (germline): SGHTA, FQGTGA. The J segment lost 6 bases and the V segment lost 0 bases, leaving 5 bases of the junction unmatched.

The chain combines TRBV7-9 with TRBJ2-5; tentatively, D is TRBD1 (6 bases). CDR1 and CDR2 (germline): SEHNR, FQNEAQ (reference sequence). The V end was cut by 1 base, the J end by 4 bases, with 13 bases between. The CDR3 has 15 amino acids. As DNA, the CDR3 is TGTGCCAGCAGCTTAGTCGGTACAGGGTTAGAGACCCAGTACTTC. Translating gives CASSLVGTGLETQYF.

This clone was picked up one time. The J gene is TRBJ1-4, the V gene TRBV2; D gene uncertain. Looked up from germline, CDR1 is SNHLY and CDR2 is FYNNEI. Trimming left V 2 bases short and J 0 bases short, with 7 bases between. This CDR3 has 15 amino acids. The CDR3 here is CASSEQVATNEKLFF. The DNA for the CDR3 is TGTGCCAGCAGTGAACAGGTCGCAACTAATGAAAAACTGTTTTTT.

The chain combines TRBV7-6 with TRBJ2-2; TRBD2 might be the D (7 bases). V dropped 5 bases and J dropped 7 bases, with 17 bases sitting between them. CDR3 size: 15 residues. Germline loops: CDR1 SGHVS, CDR2 FNYEAQ. For the CDR3, the DNA is TGTGCCAGCAGCCGTAAAGGGGGGGATGGCGGGGAGCTGTTTTTT. Amino acids: CASSRKGGDGGELFF.

This chain joins TRBV7-2 and TRBJ2-7; possible D gene TRBD2, 6 bases. Looked up from germline, CDR1 is SGHTA and CDR2 is FQGNSA. Trimming stripped 2 bases from V and 3 bases from J, with 11 bases between. The CDR3 runs 14 residues. The CDR3 region is CASSLWGGDYEQYF. CDR3 nucleotide sequence: TGTGCCAGCAGCTTATGGGGCGGGGACTACGAGCAGTACTTC.

The V call is TRBV29-1, the J call TRBJ1-1; 7 nucleotides line up with TRBD1. J was trimmed by 11 bases and V by 6 bases; bases with no gene match: 12. There are 12 residues in the CDR3. Germline lookup yields CDR1 SQVTM and CDR2 ANQGSEA. CDR3 residues: CSVGWGQFGAFF. CDR3 coding DNA: TGCAGCGTGGGCTGGGGACAGTTTGGGGCTTTCTTT.

V is TRBV29-1 and J is TRBJ2-3; TRBD2 matches at 10 bases. CDR1 and CDR2 (germline): SQVTM, ANQGSEA. The ends lost 5 bases at V and 5 bases at J; junction bases unmatched: 10. The CDR3 is made up of 15 amino acids. CDR3 region: CSVPATSGLGDTQYF. CDR3 in DNA: TGCAGCGTTCCAGCGACTAGCGGGTTAGGAGATACGCAGTATTTT.

The V call is TRBV19, the J call TRBJ2-3; 7 nucleotides line up with TRBD2. The CDR3 runs to 15 residues. The V and J ends lost 1 base and 6 bases, in that order; junction bases with no gene match: 7. CDR1 is LNHDA and CDR2 is SQIVND in the germline V gene (reference sequence). Here the CDR3 reads CASSIGGGPGDTQYF. The CDR3 DNA reads TGTGCCAGTAGTATAGGGGGAGGGCCCGGGGATACGCAGTATTTT.

The chain employs TRBV7-3 and TRBJ2-2, with 7 bases identical to TRBD2. This CDR3 has 17 amino acids. The V and J ends lost 5 bases and 5 bases, in that order; junction bases with no gene match: 14. The germline gives CDR1 SGHTA, CDR2 FQGTGA. The DNA for the CDR3 is TGTGCCAGCAGCCCAACCCAGAAGCTAGCGGTTACCGGGGAGCTGTTTTTT. Amino acids: CASSPTQKLAVTGELFF.

The rearrangement uses TRBV19 and TRBJ1-1, with D tentatively TRBD1 (6 bases). CDR1 is LNHDA and CDR2 is SQIVND in the germline V gene (reference sequence). This CDR3 comprises 13 residues. V shed 7 bases and J shed 3 bases, with 12 bases lying between them. CDR3 sequence: CASIRTDYTEAFF. The CDR3 DNA reads TGTGCCAGTATAAGGACAGATTACACTGAAGCTTTCTTT.

CDR3 residues: CASSRQGSNTEAFF. CDR3 DNA sequence: TGTGCCAGCAGTCGACAGGGGTCGAACACTGAAGCTTTCTTT. The genes are TRBV2 and TRBJ1-1; 8 positions match TRBD1. The V and J ends lost 5 bases and 1 base, in that order; junction bases with no gene match: 3. CDR1 SNHLY and CDR2 FYNNEI come from the germline V gene. The CDR3 is 14 amino acids.

This chain uses TRBV13 with TRBJ2-2; D perhaps matches TRBD2 (6 bases). The CDR3 is 14 amino acids. The ends were cut back, 2 bases at V and 4 bases at J, with 8 bases in the middle. Germline values: CDR1 PRHDT, CDR2 FYEKMQ (reference sequence). The CDR3 here is CASSLTSSTGELFF. The CDR3 DNA is TGTGCCAGCAGCTTAACTAGCAGCACCGGGGAGCTGTTTTTT.

The chain joins TRBV7-2 to TRBJ1-2, with TRBD1 matching 7 bases. The CDR3 is 14 residues long. Germline V gives CDR1 SGHTA, CDR2 FQGNSA. V lost 5 bases to trimming and J lost 6 bases; unmatched junction nucleotides: 9. The CDR3 region is CASSNRRGRDGYTF. In DNA, the CDR3 is TGTGCCAGCAGCAACCGCAGGGGGAGAGATGGCTACACCTTC.

The chain recombines TRBV5-1 with TRBJ2-3, with 14 positions matching TRBD2. The ends lost 0 bases at V and 2 bases at J; junction bases unmatched: 17. Germline V CDR1 and CDR2: SGHRS, YFSETQ. CDR3 size: 22 residues. Here the CDR3 DNA reads TGCGCCAGCAGCTTGGTCAGGGGACTGGGACTAGCGGGGGAGCTTACCACAGATACGCAGTATTTT. This gives the protein CASSLVRGLGLAGELTTDTQYF.

The chain uses TRBV6-5 and TRBJ2-7, with D perhaps TRBD2 (6 bases). This CDR3 is built from 15 residues. Trimming pared 0 bases from V and 4 bases from J, leaving 13 bases between. Germline V CDR1 and CDR2: MNHEY, SVGAGI. The CDR3 sequence is CASSYSIGLQYEQYF. The CDR3 DNA sequence: TGTGCCAGCAGTTACTCGATCGGACTACAATACGAGCAGTACTTC.

The V gene is TRBV7-9, the J gene TRBJ2-7; TRBD1 is a possible D gene (5 bases). V shed 5 bases and J shed 0 bases, with 17 bases lying between them. Per germline, CDR1 SEHNR and CDR2 FQNEAQ (reference sequence). CDR3 length equals 16 residues. The CDR3 sequence: CASSDTGSPGSYEQYF. In DNA, the CDR3 is TGTGCCAGCAGCGATACAGGATCCCCGGGCTCCTACGAGCAGTACTTC.

The chain links TRBV6-5 to TRBJ1-5; D call uncertain. V dropped 6 bases and J dropped 0 bases, with 12 bases sitting between them. Germline CDR1 and CDR2: MNHEY and SVGAGI. This CDR3 has 15 amino acids. This chain's CDR3 is CASRTTDYSNQPQHF. The CDR3 DNA follows: TGTGCCAGCAGAACTACGGATTATAGCAATCAGCCCCAGCATTTT.

The V gene is TRBV19, the J gene TRBJ2-7; 8 nucleotides align to TRBD2. CDR1 is LNHDA, CDR2 SQIVND, per germline (reference sequence). CDR3 size: 15 residues. With 4 bases clipped from V and 5 bases from J, the junction kept 10 bases outside the gene matches. In nucleotides, the CDR3 is TGTGCCAGTAGTACGGGGGGGGGAGATAGCCACGAGCAGTACTTC. Its translation: CASSTGGGDSHEQYF.

The CDR3 nucleotides are TGTGCCAGTAGGGACAGGGCGAATAGCGCAGATACGCAGTATTTT. This codes for CASRDRANSADTQYF. V usage is TRBV19 and J usage is TRBJ2-3, with 8 bases aligning to TRBD1. The germline gives CDR1 LNHDA, CDR2 SQIVND (reference sequence). J was trimmed by 4 bases and V by 6 bases; bases with no gene match: 9. The CDR3 sequence is 15 residues long.

The rearrangement joins TRBV6-5 to TRBJ2-1, with a possible D match to TRBD1 (5 bases). Trimming left V 1 base short and J 2 bases short, with 9 bases between. The CDR3 sequence is 15 residues long. The germline V gene has CDR1 MNHEY and CDR2 SVGAGI. The CDR3 DNA follows: TGTGCCAGCAGTTACTTCCAGGGCCCCTACAATGAGCAGTTCTTC. This translates into CASSYFQGPYNEQFF.

V gene TRBV5-8 combines with J gene TRBJ1-2; 8 bases are a match to TRBD1. With V trimmed by 4 bases and J by 0 bases, 5 bases remained unmatched. The CDR3 sequence is 15 residues long. Germline CDR1 reads SGHTS; CDR2 reads YDEGEE. The CDR3 region has the DNA TGTGCCAGCAGCCCGGGACAGGCCGCTAACTATGGCTACACCTTC. This translates into CASSPGQAANYGYTF.

In its sample, this clone was seen once. This rearrangement joins TRBV7-2 to TRBJ1-6; D possibly corresponds to TRBD1 (5 bases). The CDR3 contains 14 residues. CDR1 is SGHTA, CDR2 FQGNSA, per germline. The V end was cut by 6 bases, the J end by 7 bases, with 13 bases between. CDR3 region: CASSYDGGNSPLHF. The DNA for the CDR3 is TGTGCCAGCAGTTACGACGGGGGGAATTCACCCCTCCACTTT.